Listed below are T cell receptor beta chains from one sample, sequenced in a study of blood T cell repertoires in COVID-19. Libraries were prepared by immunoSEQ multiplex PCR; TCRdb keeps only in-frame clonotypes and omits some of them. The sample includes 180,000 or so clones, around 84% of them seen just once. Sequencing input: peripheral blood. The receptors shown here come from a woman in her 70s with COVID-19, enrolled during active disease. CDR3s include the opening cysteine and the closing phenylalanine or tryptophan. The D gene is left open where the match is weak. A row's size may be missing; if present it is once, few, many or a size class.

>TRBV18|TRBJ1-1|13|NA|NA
TGTGCCAGCTCCAGTCGCATGAACACTGAAGCTTTCTTT
CASSSRMNTEAFF
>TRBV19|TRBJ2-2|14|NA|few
TGTGCCAGTAGTATAGGGGGGCTGCGCGGGGAGCTGTTTTTT
CASSIGGLRGELFF
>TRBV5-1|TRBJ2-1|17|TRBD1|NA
TGCGCCAGCAGCTTGGACCGTAAGACAGGGTTAGGCAATGAGCAGTTCTTC
CASSLDRKTGLGNEQFF
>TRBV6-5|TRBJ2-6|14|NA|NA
TGTGCCAGCTTACGTCCCGGGGGGGCCAACGTCCTGACTTTC
CASLRPGGANVLTF
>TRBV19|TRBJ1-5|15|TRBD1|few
TGTGCCAGTGCCCTGGGACAGGGAGGCAATCAGCCCCAGCATTTT
CASALGQGGNQPQHF
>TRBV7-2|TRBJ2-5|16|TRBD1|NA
TGTGCCAGCAGCTCCCCGGACAGGGGAGGTAGAGAGACCCAGTACTTC
CASSSPDRGGRETQYF
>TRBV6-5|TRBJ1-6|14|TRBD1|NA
TGTGCCAGCGCAAGACAGGGGACGGGTTCACCCCTCCACTTT
CASARQGTGSPLHF
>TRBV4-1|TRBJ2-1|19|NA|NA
TGCGCCAGCAGCCAAGAGGTCCCTCCGCAGGGTCGGTCCTACAATGAGCAGTTCTTC
CASSQEVPPQGRSYNEQFF
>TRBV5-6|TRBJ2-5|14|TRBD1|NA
TGTGCCAGCAGCCGGACAGGGCCACAAGAGACCCAGTACTTC
CASSRTGPQETQYF
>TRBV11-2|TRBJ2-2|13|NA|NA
TGTGCCAGCCTACTTAGGGGTACCGGGGAGCTGTTTTTT
CASLLRGTGELFF
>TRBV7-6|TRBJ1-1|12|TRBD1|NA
TGTGCCAGCAGCCGACAGGGGGCTGGAGCTTTCTTT
CASSRQGAGAFF
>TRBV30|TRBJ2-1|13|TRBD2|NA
TGTGCCTGGAGACTAGCGGGTACTAATGAGCAGTTCTTC
CAWRLAGTNEQFF
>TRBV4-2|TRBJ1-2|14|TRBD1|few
TGTGCCAGCAGCCTCTCAACAGGGGCGAAAGGCTACACCTTC
CASSLSTGAKGYTF
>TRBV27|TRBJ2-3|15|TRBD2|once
TGTGCCAGCAGTTTGGCGCCAGGGAGGGGAGATACGCAGTATTTT
CASSLAPGRGDTQYF
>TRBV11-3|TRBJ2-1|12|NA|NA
TGTGCCAGCTCGCAAGGACAGCATGAGCAGTTCTTC
CASSQGQHEQFF
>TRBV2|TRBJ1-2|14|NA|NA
TGTGCCAGCAGTGCCCTGGGGGCGAACTATGGCTACACCTTC
CASSALGANYGYTF
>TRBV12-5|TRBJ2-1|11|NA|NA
TGTGCTAGTGGTTTCGGGACTGGGATGTTCTTC
CASGFGTGMFF
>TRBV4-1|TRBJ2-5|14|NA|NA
TGCGCCAGCAGCCAAGTGGACATCCAAGAGACCCAGTACTTC
CASSQVDIQETQYF
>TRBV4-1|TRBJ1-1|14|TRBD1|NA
TGCGCCAGCAGCGTAGGACAGGGAGGCACTGAAGCTTTCTTT
CASSVGQGGTEAFF
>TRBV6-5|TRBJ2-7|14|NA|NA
TGTGCCAGCTCTTGGTCGAGGAGCTCCTACGAGCAGTACTTC
CASSWSRSSYEQYF
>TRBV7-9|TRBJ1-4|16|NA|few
TGTGCCAGCAGCGCAGTCCAGGGCCCTACTAATGAAAAACTGTTTTTT
CASSAVQGPTNEKLFF
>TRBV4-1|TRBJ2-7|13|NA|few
TGCGCCAGCAGCCAAGGGAGCTCCTACGAGCAGTACTTC
CASSQGSSYEQYF
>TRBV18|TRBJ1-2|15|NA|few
TGTGCCAGCTCACGTGAGGAGACTAAAAACTATGGCTACACCTTC
CASSREETKNYGYTF
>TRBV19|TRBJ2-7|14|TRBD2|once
TGTGCCAGTAGCGGGGGTAGCGGGACCTACGAGCAGTACTTC
CASSGGSGTYEQYF
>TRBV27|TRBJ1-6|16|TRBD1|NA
TGTGCCAGCAGTTTATCGCAGGACAGGGGAGGCTCACCCCTCCACTTT
CASSLSQDRGGSPLHF
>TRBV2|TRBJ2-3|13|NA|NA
TGTGCCAGCAGGGAGGACAGCACAGATACGCAGTATTTT
CASREDSTDTQYF
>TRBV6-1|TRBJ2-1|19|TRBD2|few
TGTGCCAGCAGTGAAAATTTAGCGGGAGGGCCGTACTCCTACAATGAGCAGTTCTTC
CASSENLAGGPYSYNEQFF
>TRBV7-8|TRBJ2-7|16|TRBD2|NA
TGTGCCAGCAGTGGACTAGCGGGAGGGCCGGACTACGAGCAGTACTTC
CASSGLAGGPDYEQYF
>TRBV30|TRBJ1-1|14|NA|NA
TGTGCCTGGAGGCGTGTGAGGGCGAACACTGAAGCTTTCTTT
CAWRRVRANTEAFF
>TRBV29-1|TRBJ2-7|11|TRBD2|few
TGCAGCGTTGGGTGGGAGGGCGAGCAGTACTTC
CSVGWEGEQYF
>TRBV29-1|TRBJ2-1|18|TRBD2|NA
TGCAGCGTTGGTGGGACTAGCGGGAGAAAAGGGCTAGGTAATGAGCAGTTCTTC
CSVGGTSGRKGLGNEQFF
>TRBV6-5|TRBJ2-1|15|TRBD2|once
TGTGCCAGCAGTTACGGGTCTAGCGGAGACAATGAGCAGTTCTTC
CASSYGSSGDNEQFF
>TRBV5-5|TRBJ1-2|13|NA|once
TGTGCCAGCAGCCTACTTACTAACTATGGCTACACCTTC
CASSLLTNYGYTF
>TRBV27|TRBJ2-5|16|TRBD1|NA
TGTGCCAGCAGTTTAAGGTGGGACAGGGGACAAGAGACCCAGTACTTC
CASSLRWDRGQETQYF
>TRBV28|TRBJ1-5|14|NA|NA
TGTGCCAGCAGTTGGGCCAGCATCAATCAGCCCCAGCATTTT
CASSWASINQPQHF
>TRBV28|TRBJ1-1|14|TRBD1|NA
TGTGCCAGCAGTCGGCCGACAGGGTGGGTTGAAGCTTTCTTT
CASSRPTGWVEAFF
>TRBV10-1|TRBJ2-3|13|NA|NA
TGCGCCAGCAGTGAGTTGGCCGCAGATACGCAGTATTTT
CASSELAADTQYF
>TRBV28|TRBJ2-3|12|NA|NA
TGTGCCAGCAGCGGGGGCACAGATACGCAGTATTTT
CASSGGTDTQYF
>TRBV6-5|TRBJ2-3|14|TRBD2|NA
TGTGCCAGCAGAAAGCGGGAGGCCCCAGATACGCAGTATTTT
CASRKREAPDTQYF
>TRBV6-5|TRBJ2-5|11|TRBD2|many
TGTGCCAGCACGGGGGGAGAGACCCAGTACTTC
CASTGGETQYF
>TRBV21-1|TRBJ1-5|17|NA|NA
TGTGCCAGCAGCCACTACGAGCGAGGCAATAGCAATCAGCCCCAGCATTTT
CASSHYERGNSNQPQHF
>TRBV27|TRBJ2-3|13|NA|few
TGTGCCAGCAGTTTGCAACAGGGAAGGCCGCAGTATTTT
CASSLQQGRPQYF
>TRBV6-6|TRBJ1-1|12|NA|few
TGTGCCAGCAGTTACTTGAGCACTGAAGCTTTCTTT
CASSYLSTEAFF
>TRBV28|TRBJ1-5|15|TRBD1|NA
TGTGCCAGCAGTTTATCGACAGGGGGCAATCAGCCCCAGCATTTT
CASSLSTGGNQPQHF
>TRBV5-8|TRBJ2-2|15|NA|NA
TGTGCCAGCAGCTTTAGGACTGGGAACACCGGGGAGCTGTTTTTT
CASSFRTGNTGELFF
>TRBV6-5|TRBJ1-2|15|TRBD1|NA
TGTGCCAGCAGTCGCCCCCGACAGGGTAACTATGGCTACACCTTC
CASSRPRQGNYGYTF
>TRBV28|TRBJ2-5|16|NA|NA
TGTGCCAGCAGTTTAGCCCCGGGCCTTGGGGGGGAGACCCAGTACTTC
CASSLAPGLGGETQYF
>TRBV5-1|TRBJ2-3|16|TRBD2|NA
TGCGCCAGCAGCTCGCTGACTAGCGGGATGATAGATACGCAGTATTTT
CASSSLTSGMIDTQYF
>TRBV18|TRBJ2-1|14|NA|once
TGTGCCAGCTCACCGAGGCAGGGGGGCAATGAGCAGTTCTTC
CASSPRQGGNEQFF
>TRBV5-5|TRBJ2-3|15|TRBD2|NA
TGTGCCAGCATCCGGACTAGCGGAAGGTCAGATACGCAGTATTTT
CASIRTSGRSDTQYF
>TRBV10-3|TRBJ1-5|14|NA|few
TGTGCCATCTCGGCCAGGGGAGAAGATCAGCCCCAGCATTTT
CAISARGEDQPQHF
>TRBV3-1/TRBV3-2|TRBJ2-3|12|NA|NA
TGTGCCGCCAGCGGTACCACAGATACGCAGTATTTT
CAASGTTDTQYF
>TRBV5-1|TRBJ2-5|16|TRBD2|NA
TGCGCCAGCATCAGCGGGGGAGCGGGGATCCAAGAGACCCAGTACTTC
CASISGGAGIQETQYF
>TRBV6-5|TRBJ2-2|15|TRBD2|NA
TGTGCCAGCAGAGGAACTAGCGGGAGTCCCGGGGAGCTGTTTTTT
CASRGTSGSPGELFF